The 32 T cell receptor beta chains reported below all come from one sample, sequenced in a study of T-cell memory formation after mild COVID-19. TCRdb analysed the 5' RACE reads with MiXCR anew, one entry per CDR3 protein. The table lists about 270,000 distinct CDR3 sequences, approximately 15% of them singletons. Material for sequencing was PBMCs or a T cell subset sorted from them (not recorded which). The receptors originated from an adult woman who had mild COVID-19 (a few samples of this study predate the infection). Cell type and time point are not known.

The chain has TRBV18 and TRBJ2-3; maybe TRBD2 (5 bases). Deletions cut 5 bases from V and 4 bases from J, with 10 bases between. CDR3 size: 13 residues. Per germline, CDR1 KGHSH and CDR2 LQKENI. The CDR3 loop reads CASSSRDSDTQYF. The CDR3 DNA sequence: TGTGCCAGCTCATCCCGGGATTCAGATACGCAGTATTTT. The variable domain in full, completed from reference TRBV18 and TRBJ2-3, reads NAGVMQNPRHLVRRRGQEARLRCSPMKGHSHVYWYRQLPEEGLKFMVYLQKENIIDESGMPKERFSAEFPKEGPSILRIQQVVRGDSAAYFCASSSRDSDTQYFGPGTRLTVL.

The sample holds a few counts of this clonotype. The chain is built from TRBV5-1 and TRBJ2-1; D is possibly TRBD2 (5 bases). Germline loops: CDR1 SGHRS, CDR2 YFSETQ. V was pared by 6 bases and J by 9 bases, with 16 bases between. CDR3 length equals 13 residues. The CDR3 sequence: CASTNAGEGEQFF. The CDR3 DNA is TGCGCCAGCACTAATGCCGGTGAGGGTGAGCAGTTCTTC.

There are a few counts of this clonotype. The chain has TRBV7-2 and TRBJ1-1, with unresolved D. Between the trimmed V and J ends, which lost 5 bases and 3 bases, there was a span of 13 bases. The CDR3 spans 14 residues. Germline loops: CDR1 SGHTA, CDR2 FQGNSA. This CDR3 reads CASSLGNLDTEAFF. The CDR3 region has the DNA TGTGCCAGCAGCCTAGGGAATTTGGACACTGAAGCTTTCTTT.

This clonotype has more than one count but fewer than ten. For the CDR3, the DNA is TGTGCCAGCAGCTATAGGGCAGGAGCCTCCGCAGATACGCAGTATTTT. Encoded protein: CASSYRAGASADTQYF. The rearrangement uses TRBV7-2 and TRBJ2-3; unclear D gene. This CDR3 is 16 amino acids long. The V gene's germline CDR1 is SGHTA and CDR2 FQGNSA. V lost 4 bases and J 4 bases, leaving 18 bases between the germline ends.

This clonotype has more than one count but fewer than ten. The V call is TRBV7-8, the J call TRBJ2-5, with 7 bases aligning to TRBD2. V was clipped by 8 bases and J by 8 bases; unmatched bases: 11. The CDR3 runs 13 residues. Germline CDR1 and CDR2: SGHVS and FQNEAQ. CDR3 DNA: TGTGCCAGCTCTCGGGGGGAAAAGAGAACCCAGTACTTC. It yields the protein CASSRGEKRTQYF.

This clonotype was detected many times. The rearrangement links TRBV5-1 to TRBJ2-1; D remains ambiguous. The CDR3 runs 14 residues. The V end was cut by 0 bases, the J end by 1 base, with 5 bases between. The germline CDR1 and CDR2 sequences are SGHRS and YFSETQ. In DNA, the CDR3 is TGCGCCAGCAGCTTGGTGTCGTCCTACAATGAGCAGTTCTTC. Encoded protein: CASSLVSSYNEQFF.

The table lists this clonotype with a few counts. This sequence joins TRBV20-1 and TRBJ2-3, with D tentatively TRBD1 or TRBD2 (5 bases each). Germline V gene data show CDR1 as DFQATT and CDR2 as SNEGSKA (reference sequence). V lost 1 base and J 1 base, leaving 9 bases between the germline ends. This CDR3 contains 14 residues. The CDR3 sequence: CSARGDRRTDTQYF. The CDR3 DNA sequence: TGCAGTGCTAGAGGGGACCGACGCACAGATACGCAGTATTTT.

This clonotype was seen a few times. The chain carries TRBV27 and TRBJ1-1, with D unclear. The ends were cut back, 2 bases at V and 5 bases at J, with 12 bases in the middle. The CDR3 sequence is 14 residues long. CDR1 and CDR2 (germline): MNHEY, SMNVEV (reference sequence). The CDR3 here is CASSLDQRRTEAFF. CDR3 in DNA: TGTGCCAGCAGTTTAGACCAGCGAAGAACTGAAGCTTTCTTT.

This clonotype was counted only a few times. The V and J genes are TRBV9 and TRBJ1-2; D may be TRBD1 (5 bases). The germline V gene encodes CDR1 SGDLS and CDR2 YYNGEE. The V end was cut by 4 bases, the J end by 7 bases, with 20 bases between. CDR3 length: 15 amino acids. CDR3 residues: CASSPSGGSSSGYTF. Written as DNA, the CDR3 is TGTGCCAGCAGCCCCAGTGGGGGAAGTAGTAGTGGCTACACCTTC.

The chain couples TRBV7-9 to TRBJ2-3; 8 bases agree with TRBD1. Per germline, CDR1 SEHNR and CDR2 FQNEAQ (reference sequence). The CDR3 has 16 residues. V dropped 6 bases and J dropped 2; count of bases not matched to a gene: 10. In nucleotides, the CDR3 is TGTGCCAGCAGACAAACCCGGACAGGGTACACAGATACGCAGTATTTT. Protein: CASRQTRTGYTDTQYF.

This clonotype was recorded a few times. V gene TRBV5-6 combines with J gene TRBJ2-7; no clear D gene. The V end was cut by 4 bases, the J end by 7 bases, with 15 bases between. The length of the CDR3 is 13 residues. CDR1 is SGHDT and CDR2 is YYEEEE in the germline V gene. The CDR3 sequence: CASSPDPREEQYF. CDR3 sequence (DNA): TGTGCCAGCAGCCCGGACCCCCGCGAAGAGCAGTACTTC.

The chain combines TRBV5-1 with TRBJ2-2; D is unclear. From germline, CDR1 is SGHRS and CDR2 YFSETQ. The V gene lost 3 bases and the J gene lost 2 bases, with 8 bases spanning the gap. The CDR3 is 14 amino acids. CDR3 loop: CASSWADNTGELFF. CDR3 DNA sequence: TGCGCCAGCAGCTGGGCTGACAACACCGGGGAGCTGTTTTTT.

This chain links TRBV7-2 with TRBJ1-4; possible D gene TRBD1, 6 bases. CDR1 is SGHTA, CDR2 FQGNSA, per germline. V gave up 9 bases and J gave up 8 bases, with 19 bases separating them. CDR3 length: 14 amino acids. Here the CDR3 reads CASQSPGVREKLFF. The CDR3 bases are TGTGCCAGTCAGTCCCCAGGGGTTCGGGAAAAACTGTTTTTT.

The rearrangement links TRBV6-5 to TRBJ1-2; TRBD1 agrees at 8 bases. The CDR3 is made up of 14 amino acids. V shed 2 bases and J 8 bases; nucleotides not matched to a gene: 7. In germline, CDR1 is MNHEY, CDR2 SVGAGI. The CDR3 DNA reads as TGTGCCAGCAGTTACACCGGACAGGGTGAAGGCTACACCTTC. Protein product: CASSYTGQGEGYTF.

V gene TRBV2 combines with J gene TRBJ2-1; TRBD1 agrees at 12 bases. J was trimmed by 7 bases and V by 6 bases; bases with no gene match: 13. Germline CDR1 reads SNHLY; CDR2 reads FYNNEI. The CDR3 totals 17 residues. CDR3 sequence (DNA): TGTGCCAGCAGGGACGGGACAGGGGGCAAGGGGACGAATGAGCAGTTCTTC. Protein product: CASRDGTGGKGTNEQFF.

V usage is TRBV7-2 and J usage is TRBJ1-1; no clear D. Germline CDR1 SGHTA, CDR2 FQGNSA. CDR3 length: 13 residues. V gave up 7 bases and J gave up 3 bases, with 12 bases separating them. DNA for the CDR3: TGTGCCAGCAAGGAGGGTTGGTACACTGAAGCTTTCTTT. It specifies CASKEGWYTEAFF.

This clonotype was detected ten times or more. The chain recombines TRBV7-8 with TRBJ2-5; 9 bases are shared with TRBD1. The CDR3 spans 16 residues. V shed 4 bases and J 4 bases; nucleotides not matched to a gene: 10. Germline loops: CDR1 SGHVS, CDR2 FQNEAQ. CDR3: CASSSKQGAFLETQYF. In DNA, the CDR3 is TGTGCCAGCAGCTCTAAACAGGGGGCTTTTTTAGAGACCCAGTACTTC.

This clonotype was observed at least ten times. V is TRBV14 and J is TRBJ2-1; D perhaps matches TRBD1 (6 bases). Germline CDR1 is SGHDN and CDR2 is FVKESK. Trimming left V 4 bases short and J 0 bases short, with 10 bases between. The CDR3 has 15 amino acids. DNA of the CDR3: TGTGCCAGCAGCCGGACAGAGAGCTCCTACAATGAGCAGTTCTTC. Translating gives CASSRTESSYNEQFF.

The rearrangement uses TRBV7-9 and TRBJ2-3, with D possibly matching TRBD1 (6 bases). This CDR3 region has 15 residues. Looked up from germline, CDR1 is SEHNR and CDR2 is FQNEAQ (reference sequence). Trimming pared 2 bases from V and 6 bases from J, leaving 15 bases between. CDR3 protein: CASSLYQGMLDTQYF. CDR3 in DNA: TGTGCCAGCAGCTTATACCAGGGGATGTTGGATACGCAGTATTTT. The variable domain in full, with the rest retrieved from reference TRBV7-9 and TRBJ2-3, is DTGVSQNPRHKITKRGQNVTFRCDPISEHNRLYWYRQTLGQGPEFLTYFQNEAQLEKSRLLSDRFSAERPKGSFSTLEIQRTEQGDSAMYLCASSLYQGMLDTQYFGPGTRLTVL.

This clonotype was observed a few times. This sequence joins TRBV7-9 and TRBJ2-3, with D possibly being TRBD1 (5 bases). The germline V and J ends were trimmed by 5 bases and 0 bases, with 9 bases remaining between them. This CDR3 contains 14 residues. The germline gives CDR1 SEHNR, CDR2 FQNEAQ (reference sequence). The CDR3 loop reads CASSPRASTDTQYF. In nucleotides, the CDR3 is TGTGCCAGCAGCCCCAGGGCTAGCACAGATACGCAGTATTTT.

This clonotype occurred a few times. CDR3 residues: CASSPGQYYNEQFF. The CDR3 DNA reads as TGCGCCAGCAGCCCTGGACAGTATTACAATGAGCAGTTCTTC. The rearrangement links TRBV5-1 to TRBJ2-1, with D possibly being TRBD1 (6 bases). V was shortened by 4 bases and J by 4 bases, with 12 bases between the two germline ends. CDR3 length: 14 residues. CDR1 is SGHRS, CDR2 YFSETQ, per germline.

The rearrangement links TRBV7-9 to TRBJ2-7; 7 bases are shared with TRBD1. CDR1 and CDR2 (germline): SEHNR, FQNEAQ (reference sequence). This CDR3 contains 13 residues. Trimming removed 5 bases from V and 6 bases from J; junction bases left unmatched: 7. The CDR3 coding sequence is TGTGCCAGCAGCCGACAGGGTCTAAGCGAGCAGTACTTC. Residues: CASSRQGLSEQYF.

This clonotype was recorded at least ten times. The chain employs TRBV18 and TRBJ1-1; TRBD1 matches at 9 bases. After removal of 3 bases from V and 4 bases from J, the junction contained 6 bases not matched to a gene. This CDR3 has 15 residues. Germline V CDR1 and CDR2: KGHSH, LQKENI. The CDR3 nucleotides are TGTGCCAGCTCACCTCGGGACAGGGCGTCCACTGAAGCTTTCTTT. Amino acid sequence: CASSPRDRASTEAFF.

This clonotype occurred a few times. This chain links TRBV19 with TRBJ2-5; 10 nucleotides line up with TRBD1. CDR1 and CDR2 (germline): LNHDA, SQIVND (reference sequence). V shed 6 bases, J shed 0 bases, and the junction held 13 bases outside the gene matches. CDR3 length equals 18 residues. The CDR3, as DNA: TGTGCCAGTAGCATAAATCCCCCGGGACAGGGGTACCAAGAGACCCAGTACTTC. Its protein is CASSINPPGQGYQETQYF. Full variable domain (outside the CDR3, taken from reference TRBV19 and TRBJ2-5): DGGITQSPKYLFRKEGQNVTLSCEQNLNHDAMYWYRQDPGQGLRLIYYSQIVNDFQKGDIAEGYSVSREKKESFPLTVTSAQKNPTAFYLCASSINPPGQGYQETQYFGPGTRLLVL.

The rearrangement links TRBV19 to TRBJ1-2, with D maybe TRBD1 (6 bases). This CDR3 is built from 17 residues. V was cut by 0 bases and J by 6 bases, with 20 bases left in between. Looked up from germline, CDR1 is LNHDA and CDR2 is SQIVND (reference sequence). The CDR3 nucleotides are TGTGCCAGTAGTATAGATCGGATCCCGGGGGCAGGCCATGGCTACACCTTC. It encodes CASSIDRIPGAGHGYTF.

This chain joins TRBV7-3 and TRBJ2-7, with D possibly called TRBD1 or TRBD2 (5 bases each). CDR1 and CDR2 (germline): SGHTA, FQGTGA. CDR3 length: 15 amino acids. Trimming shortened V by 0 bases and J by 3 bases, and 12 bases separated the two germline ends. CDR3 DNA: TGTGCCAGCAGCTTAACCCCGGGACCCCGCTACGAGCAGTACTTC. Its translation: CASSLTPGPRYEQYF. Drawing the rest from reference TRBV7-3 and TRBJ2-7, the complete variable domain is GAGVSQTPSNKVTEKGKYVELRCDPISGHTALYWYRQSLGQGPEFLIYFQGTGAADDSGLPNDRFFAVRPEGSVSTLKIQRTERGDSAVYLCASSLTPGPRYEQYFGPGTRLTVT.

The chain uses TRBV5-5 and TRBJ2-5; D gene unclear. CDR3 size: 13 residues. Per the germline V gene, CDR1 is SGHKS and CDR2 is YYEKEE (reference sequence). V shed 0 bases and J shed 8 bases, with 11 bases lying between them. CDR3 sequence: CASSLGGRSTQYF. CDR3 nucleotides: TGTGCCAGCAGCTTGGGGGGAAGGTCAACCCAGTACTTC. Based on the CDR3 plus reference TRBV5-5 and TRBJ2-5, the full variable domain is DAGVTQSPTHLIKTRGQQVTLRCSPISGHKSVSWYQQVLGQGPQFIFQYYEKEERGRGNFPDRFSARQFPNYSSELNVNALLLGDSALYLCASSLGGRSTQYFGPGTRLLVL.

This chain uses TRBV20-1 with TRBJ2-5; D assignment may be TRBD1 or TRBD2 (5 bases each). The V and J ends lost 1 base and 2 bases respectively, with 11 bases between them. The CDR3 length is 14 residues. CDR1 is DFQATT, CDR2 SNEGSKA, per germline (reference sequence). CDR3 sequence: CSARVAQGQETQYF. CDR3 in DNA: TGCAGTGCTAGAGTAGCGCAGGGACAAGAGACCCAGTACTTC.

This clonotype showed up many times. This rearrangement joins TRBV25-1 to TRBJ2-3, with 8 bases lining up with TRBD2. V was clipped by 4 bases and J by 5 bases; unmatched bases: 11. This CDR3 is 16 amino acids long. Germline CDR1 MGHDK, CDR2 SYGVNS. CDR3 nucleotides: TGTGCCAGCAGTGTCAGAGGACTAGCCGTGGGAGATACGCAGTATTTT. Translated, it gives CASSVRGLAVGDTQYF. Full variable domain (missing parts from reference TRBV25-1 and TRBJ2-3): EADIYQTPRYLVIGTGKKITLECSQTMGHDKMYWYQQDPGMELHLIHYSYGVNSTEKGDLSSESTVSRIRTEHFPLTLESARPSHTSQYLCASSVRGLAVGDTQYFGPGTRLTVL.

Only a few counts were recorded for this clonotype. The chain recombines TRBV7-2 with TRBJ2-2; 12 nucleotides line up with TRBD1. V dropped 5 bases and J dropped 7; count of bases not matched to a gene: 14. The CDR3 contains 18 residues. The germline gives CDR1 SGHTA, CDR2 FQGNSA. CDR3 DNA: TGTGCCAGCAGCGTAGGGCGACTTGGGACAGGGGGCGGCGGGGAGCTGTTTTTT. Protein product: CASSVGRLGTGGGGELFF. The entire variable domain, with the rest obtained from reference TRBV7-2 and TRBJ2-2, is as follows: GAGVSQSPSNKVTEKGKDVELRCDPISGHTALYWYRQSLGQGLEFLIYFQGNSAPDKSGLPSDRFSAERTGGSVSTLTIQRTQQEDSAVYLCASSVGRLGTGGGGELFFGEGSRLTVL.

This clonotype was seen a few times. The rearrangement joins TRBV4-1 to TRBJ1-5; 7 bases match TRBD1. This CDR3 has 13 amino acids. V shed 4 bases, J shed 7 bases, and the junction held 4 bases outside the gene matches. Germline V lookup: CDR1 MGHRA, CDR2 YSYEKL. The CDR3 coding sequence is TGCGCCAGCAGCCCTACAGGGGTGCAGCCCCAGCATTTT. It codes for CASSPTGVQPQHF.

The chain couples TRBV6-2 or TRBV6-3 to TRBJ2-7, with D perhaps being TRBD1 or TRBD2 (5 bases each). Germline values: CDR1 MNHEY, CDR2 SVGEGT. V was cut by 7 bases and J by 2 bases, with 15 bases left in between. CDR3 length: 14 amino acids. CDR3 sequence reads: CASTVIRDAYEQYF. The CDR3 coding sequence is TGTGCCAGCACCGTTATCAGGGACGCCTACGAGCAGTACTTC.